These 7 T cell receptor beta chains came from one sample sequenced in a study of cytomegalovirus exposure and HLA in healthy donors. The PCR employed 60 Vbeta primers together with 13 Jbeta primers. This table comes from immunoSEQ multiplex PCR, and its TCRdb copy is limited to in-frame clones, with some not included. Of over 150,000 clones in the sample, 65% to 85% are singletons; the top ten hold 2.5% to 3.5%. Sequenced: PBMCs. Source of these receptors: a woman in her 50s in good health and CMV-seropositive.

The chain carries TRBV6-1 and TRBJ1-1, with D tentatively TRBD1 (6 bases). Germline-derived CDR1 and CDR2 are MNHNS and SASEGT. This CDR3 comprises 12 residues. The germline V and J ends were trimmed by 7 bases and 4 bases, with 10 bases remaining between them. CDR3 nucleotides: TGTGCCAGCATTGGCAGGGGCACTGAAGCTTTCTTT. It yields the protein CASIGRGTEAFF.

This sequence joins TRBV7-9 and TRBJ1-2; D is undetermined. V shed 5 bases and J shed 3 bases, with 13 bases lying between them. Per the germline V gene, CDR1 is SEHNR and CDR2 is FQNEAQ (reference sequence). The CDR3 covers 14 residues. CDR3 amino acids: CASSPGSGDYGYTF. CDR3 coding DNA: TGTGCCAGCAGCCCCGGGAGCGGTGACTATGGCTACACCTTC.

The V and J genes are TRBV2 and TRBJ1-2, with a possible D match to TRBD1 (6 bases). This CDR3 region has 14 residues. V was clipped by 7 bases and J by 5 bases, with 17 bases between them. Germline V gene sequence: CDR1 SNHLY, CDR2 FYNNEI. The CDR3 sequence: CASKSQGGVYGYTF. The CDR3 bases are TGTGCCAGCAAATCACAGGGCGGAGTATATGGCTACACCTTC.

The V and J genes are TRBV2 and TRBJ2-5, with D possibly TRBD1 on 5 matching bases. The CDR3 loop spans 11 amino acids. Deletions cut 6 bases from V and 9 bases from J, with 11 bases between. Germline CDR1 and CDR2: SNHLY and FYNNEI. CDR3 DNA sequence: TGTGCCAGCAGACGACAGTTCCCCCAGTACTTC. Its translation is CASRRQFPQYF.

CDR3 nucleotides: TGTGCCAGCAGCCCATCTGGACAGAACTACGAGCAGTACTTC. Amino acids: CASSPSGQNYEQYF. This chain links TRBV7-9 with TRBJ2-7; a possible D gene is TRBD1 (6 bases). Trimming shortened V by 5 bases and J by 3 bases, and 14 bases separated the two germline ends. The CDR3 loop spans 14 amino acids. CDR1 is SEHNR and CDR2 is FQNEAQ in the germline V gene (reference sequence).

There are a few counts of this clone. The rearrangement joins TRBV7-8 to TRBJ1-5; D is undetermined. This CDR3 comprises 15 residues. Germline CDR1 reads SGHVS; CDR2 reads FQNEAQ. Trimming stripped 2 bases from V and 6 bases from J, with 14 bases between. The CDR3 loop reads CASSLLSAGGQPQHF. The CDR3 DNA is TGTGCCAGCAGCTTATTATCGGCGGGTGGTCAGCCCCAGCATTTT.

This clone showed up just once. The rearrangement joins TRBV2 to TRBJ2-2; TRBD1 agrees at 7 bases. Germline V CDR1 and CDR2: SNHLY, FYNNEI. Unmatched junction bases numbered 5, after V lost 6 bases and J lost 1 base. This CDR3 has 15 amino acids. As DNA, the CDR3 is TGTGCCAGCAGATCCGGGACAGTGAACACCGGGGAGCTGTTTTTT. Protein product: CASRSGTVNTGELFF.